A single sample is the source of the 10 T cell receptor beta chains below, sequenced in a study of T cell repertoires in cytomegalovirus infection. TCRdb re-analysed the reads in MiXCR, keeping a single row per CDR3 protein. The data hold some 170,000 distinct CDR3 sequences, with approximately 18% observed a single time. The sequencing sample was made of CD8+ T cells from PBMCs. All receptors come from a human donor in good health (CMV status not recorded). Some clones in this sample may be carry-over from other donors' samples.

The chain recombines TRBV7-9 with TRBJ2-5; 8 bases match TRBD1. The junction had 5 bases not matched to a gene; V was cut back by 6 bases and J by 2 bases. Germline CDR1 and CDR2: SEHNR and FQNEAQ (reference sequence). The CDR3 loop spans 14 amino acids. CDR3 in amino acids: CASRDRAPQETQYF. As DNA, the CDR3 is TGTGCCAGCAGGGACAGGGCCCCGCAAGAGACCCAGTACTTC. The full variable domain, completed using reference TRBV7-9 and TRBJ2-5, is DTGVSQNPRHKITKRGQNVTFRCDPISEHNRLYWYRQTLGQGPEFLTYFQNEAQLEKSRLLSDRFSAERPKGSFSTLEIQRTEQGDSAMYLCASRDRAPQETQYFGPGTRLLVL.

This clonotype was observed a few times. The chain joins TRBV28 to TRBJ2-1; 7 bases are a match to TRBD1. There are 15 residues in the CDR3. The germline V gene has CDR1 MDHEN and CDR2 SYDVKM. Unmatched junction bases numbered 11, after V lost 6 bases and J lost 6 bases. The DNA of the CDR3 is TGTGCCAGCAGAACGAACCGGGACAGAGCCAATGAGCAGTTCTTC. Protein: CASRTNRDRANEQFF. Looking up the rest from reference TRBV28 and TRBJ2-1 gives the full variable domain: DVKVTQSSRYLVKRTGEKVFLECVQDMDHENMFWYRQDPGLGLRLIYFSYDVKMKEKGDIPEGYSVSREKKERFSLILESASTNQTSMYLCASRTNRDRANEQFFGPGTRLTVL.

This clonotype was recorded a few times. In nucleotides, the CDR3 is TGTGCCAGCAGTGAAGCTGGGGGGATGGAGACCCAGTACTTC. Its protein is CASSEAGGMETQYF. The V and J genes are TRBV2 and TRBJ2-5, with D possibly matching TRBD2 (6 bases). The V gene lost 0 bases and the J gene lost 5 bases, with 10 bases spanning the gap. This CDR3 has 14 residues. CDR1 is SNHLY, CDR2 FYNNEI, per germline.

V usage is TRBV12-3 or TRBV12-4 and J usage is TRBJ2-3; 7 bases align to TRBD1. The ends lost 3 bases at V and 2 bases at J; junction bases unmatched: 8. The CDR3 is made up of 16 amino acids. CDR3 amino acids: CASSFNLGTATDTQYF. The DNA of the CDR3 is TGTGCCAGCAGTTTCAATTTGGGGACAGCCACAGATACGCAGTATTTT.

There are a few counts of this clonotype. This chain connects TRBV24-1 to TRBJ2-5; 11 bases are a match to TRBD2. V lost 2 bases to trimming and J lost 5 bases; unmatched junction nucleotides: 3. CDR3 size: 15 residues. Germline values: CDR1 KGHDR, CDR2 SFDVKD. The CDR3 reads CATSDSRTSGETQYF. In nucleotides, the CDR3 is TGTGCCACCAGTGATTCAAGGACTAGCGGGGAGACCCAGTACTTC.

The chain recombines TRBV2 with TRBJ1-5; 9 bases match TRBD1. The germline gives CDR1 SNHLY, CDR2 FYNNEI. Trimming at V came to 2 bases and at J to 5 bases, leaving 4 bases not matched to a gene. This CDR3 comprises 15 residues. CDR3 residues: CASSEWDRDDQPQHF. DNA for the CDR3: TGTGCCAGCAGTGAATGGGACAGGGACGATCAGCCCCAGCATTTT.

The CDR3 is CASSLPAEAFF. Written as DNA, the CDR3 is TGTGCCAGCAGCCTACCTGCTGAAGCTTTCTTT. This chain uses TRBV7-9 with TRBJ1-1; D gene uncertain. From germline, CDR1 is SEHNR and CDR2 FQNEAQ (reference sequence). The CDR3 sequence is 11 residues long. V shed 5 bases and J shed 6 bases, with 7 bases lying between them. The variable domain in full, with the rest retrieved from reference TRBV7-9 and TRBJ1-1, is DTGVSQNPRHKITKRGQNVTFRCDPISEHNRLYWYRQTLGQGPEFLTYFQNEAQLEKSRLLSDRFSAERPKGSFSTLEIQRTEQGDSAMYLCASSLPAEAFFGQGTRLTVV.

This clonotype was observed a handful of times. The chain uses TRBV7-8 and TRBJ2-7; D assignment may be TRBD1 or TRBD2 (5 bases each). The CDR3 loop spans 14 amino acids. Germline V gene sequence: CDR1 SGHVS, CDR2 FQNEAQ. Trimming removed 3 bases at V and 5 bases at J, with 14 bases between. The CDR3 DNA reads TGTGCCAGCAGCTTGAGAGGGGAAGGCCACGAGCAGTACTTC. Translation: CASSLRGEGHEQYF.

The chain joins TRBV7-8 to TRBJ2-5, with D possibly matching TRBD2 (7 bases). The CDR3 contains 15 residues. Per the germline V gene, CDR1 is SGHVS and CDR2 is FQNEAQ. Between the trimmed V and J ends, which lost 5 bases and 5 bases, there was a span of 18 bases. CDR3 loop: CASSPRGAGWETQYF. The CDR3 bases are TGTGCCAGCAGCCCACGGGGGGCAGGATGGGAGACCCAGTACTTC.

This clonotype came up a few times. This chain links TRBV4-1 with TRBJ1-1; no firm D call. V lost 3 bases to trimming and J lost 1 base, with 9 bases between them. This CDR3 spans 14 amino acids. Germline assignment: CDR1 MGHRA and CDR2 YSYEKL. CDR3 loop: CASSHLLGNTEAFF. The CDR3 DNA follows: TGCGCCAGCAGCCACCTTTTGGGGAACACTGAAGCTTTCTTT.